One and the same sample provided the 26 T cell receptor beta chains below, sequenced in a study of CD8 T cells in Susac syndrome. Reverse transcription of roughly 0.45 to 1 ug RNA was performed with random hexamers. A single record per CDR3 protein comes from TCRdb applying MiXCR to the immunoSEQ multiplex PCR reads. The table lists some 130,000 distinct CDR3 sequences, around 95% of them singletons, with approximately 0.17% in the top ten. Sequencing was performed on CD8+ T cells from PBMCs. The receptors come from a human donor with Susac syndrome.

The chain combines TRBV7-9 with TRBJ2-4; D is perhaps TRBD1 (6 bases). Between the trimmed V and J ends, which lost 1 base and 7 bases, there was a span of 8 bases. The CDR3 is 13 residues long. The V gene's germline CDR1 is SEHNR and CDR2 FQNEAQ (reference sequence). CDR3 loop: CASSLDRVNIQYF. Written as DNA, the CDR3 is TGTGCCAGCAGCTTAGACAGGGTCAACATTCAGTACTTC.

For this clonotype: Germline is not matched at one junction end, which may reflect a read error. V and J are TRBV2 and TRBJ2-7; D possibly corresponds to TRBD1 (5 bases). Germline V gives CDR1 SNHLY, CDR2 FYNNEI. This CDR3 region has 9 residues. In DNA, the CDR3 is TGTGCCGATGGGGCAGGGCCGCACTTC. Its translation is CADGAGPHF.

The V and J genes are TRBV3-1 and TRBJ2-1, with D possibly matching TRBD1 (6 bases). With 5 bases removed from V and 0 bases from J, the gap between germline ends came to 14 bases. This CDR3 region has 16 residues. CDR1 LGHDT and CDR2 YNNKEL come from the germline V gene (reference sequence). The CDR3 region has the DNA TGTGCCAGCAGCGCCCTCGGGACACGCTCCTACAATGAGCAGTTCTTC. It specifies CASSALGTRSYNEQFF.

The rearrangement uses TRBV30 and TRBJ1-1; no clear D gene. Germline V gene sequence: CDR1 GTSNPN, CDR2 SVGIG (reference sequence). Trimming stripped 2 bases from V and 6 bases from J, with 7 bases between. The CDR3 is 11 residues long. In DNA form, the CDR3 reads TGTGCCTGGAGTAGGGAGCCTGAAGCTTTCTTT. Amino acids: CAWSREPEAFF.

V usage is TRBV7-9 and J usage is TRBJ2-2; no firm D call. The CDR3 spans 13 residues. Looked up from germline, CDR1 is SEHNR and CDR2 is FQNEAQ (reference sequence). Trimming removed 1 base from V and 7 bases from J, with 7 bases in between. The CDR3 sequence: CASSLGRLGELFF. For the CDR3, the DNA is TGTGCCAGCAGCTTAGGTCGACTCGGGGAGCTGTTTTTT. Variable domain in full (rest from reference TRBV7-9 and TRBJ2-2): DTGVSQNPRHKITKRGQNVTFRCDPISEHNRLYWYRQTLGQGPEFLTYFQNEAQLEKSRLLSDRFSAERPKGSFSTLEIQRTEQGDSAMYLCASSLGRLGELFFGEGSRLTVL.

The CDR3 spells CSAESGQGFVRGEQYF. CDR3 in DNA: TGCAGCGCCGAATCGGGACAGGGGTTCGTCCGCGGGGAGCAGTACTTC. The chain recombines TRBV29-1 with TRBJ2-7, with 10 bases lining up with TRBD1. CDR1 and CDR2 (germline): SQVTM, ANQGSEA. V was clipped by 7 bases and J by 7 bases; unmatched bases: 19. The CDR3 has 16 residues.

The chain has TRBV15 and TRBJ1-4; D is unclear. CDR3 length equals 14 residues. The germline V gene encodes CDR1 LNHNV and CDR2 YYDKDF (reference sequence). V lost 7 bases and J 0 bases, leaving 9 bases between the germline ends. Written as DNA, the CDR3 is TGTGCCACCACCACCCTCGCAACTAATGAAAAACTGTTTTTT. Translating gives CATTTLATNEKLFF. The variable domain in full, with the rest retrieved from reference TRBV15 and TRBJ1-4, is DAMVIQNPRYQVTQFGKPVTLSCSQTLNHNVMYWYQQKSSQAPKLLFHYYDKDFNNEADTPDNFQSRRPNTSFCFLDIRSPGLGDTAMYLCATTTLATNEKLFFGSGTQLSVL.

The chain carries TRBV6-4 and TRBJ1-2; tentatively, D is TRBD1 (5 bases). The germline gives CDR1 MRHNA, CDR2 SNTAGT. Trimming took off 2 bases at V and 6 bases at J, with 10 bases between the two ends. This CDR3 has 13 amino acids. The CDR3 coding sequence is TGTGCCAGCAGTGACGACAGAGGAGATGGCTACACCTTC. This sequence encodes CASSDDRGDGYTF.

The V gene is TRBV27, the J gene TRBJ1-2; TRBD1 matches at 10 bases. The CDR3 covers 13 residues. J was trimmed by 8 bases and V by 5 bases; bases with no gene match: 5. The germline CDR1 and CDR2 sequences are MNHEY and SMNVEV (reference sequence). CDR3 bases: TGTGCCAGCAGTCTTGGGACAGGGGAAGGCTACACCTTC. It yields the protein CASSLGTGEGYTF.

The gene calls are TRBV29-1 and TRBJ2-1; unclear D gene. This CDR3 region has 15 residues. From germline, CDR1 is SQVTM and CDR2 ANQGSEA. V was cut by 5 bases and J by 8 bases, with 22 bases left in between. Written as DNA, the CDR3 is TGCAGCGTTCCTAACCTGGCCGACTGGCAGGATGAGCAGTTCTTC. Its protein is CSVPNLADWQDEQFF.

In its sample, this clonotype was seen once. This chain links TRBV20-1 with TRBJ1-2; D gene unclear. The CDR3 consists of 10 residues. Germline loops: CDR1 DFQATT, CDR2 SNEGSKA (reference sequence). Trimming removed 3 bases from V and 5 bases from J, with 4 bases in between. The CDR3 reads CSASPYGYTF. Written as DNA, the CDR3 is TGCAGTGCTAGCCCATATGGCTACACCTTC.

The genes are TRBV24-1 and TRBJ2-2; maybe TRBD2 (6 bases). V gave up 4 bases and J gave up 6 bases, with 11 bases separating them. The CDR3 has 14 residues. Germline CDR1 and CDR2: KGHDR and SFDVKD. CDR3 sequence reads: CATSDLEGSGELFF. The CDR3 DNA is TGTGCCACCAGTGACTTGGAGGGATCCGGGGAGCTGTTTTTT.

The rearrangement joins TRBV15 to TRBJ2-3, with D perhaps being TRBD1 or TRBD2 (6 bases each). Trimming cost V 1 base and J 6 bases, with 26 bases left between them. Germline loops: CDR1 LNHNV, CDR2 YYDKDF (reference sequence). There are 19 residues in the CDR3. Here the CDR3 DNA reads TGTGCCACCAGCAGAGTCGGCAAGGGGGGACCTCTTCCCCCGGATACGCAGTATTTT. Translated: CATSRVGKGGPLPPDTQYF.

This chain connects TRBV12-3 or TRBV12-4 to TRBJ1-1; TRBD1 aligns across 7 bases. V was clipped by 6 bases and J by 4 bases; unmatched bases: 5. The CDR3 consists of 13 residues. The CDR3 DNA sequence: TGTGCCAGCAGATCAGGGGGTATCACTGAAGCTTTCTTT. Its translation is CASRSGGITEAFF.

The V and J genes are TRBV11-2 and TRBJ2-1; the D gene is possibly TRBD2 (6 bases). Deletions cut 1 base from V and 3 bases from J, with 7 bases between. This CDR3 is built from 14 residues. Per the germline V gene, CDR1 is SGHAT and CDR2 is FQNNGV. CDR3 nucleotide sequence: TGTGCCAGCAGCTTAGTGGAGGGCTACAATGAGCAGTTCTTC. Amino acid sequence: CASSLVEGYNEQFF.

The chain couples TRBV21-1 to TRBJ1-1. TRBV21-1 is tagged as a pseudogene. The CDR3 length is 14 residues. The CDR3 DNA sequence: TGTGCCAGCAGCAATCATAGGACCTTCCCTGAAGCTTTCTTT. This encodes CASSNHRTFPEAFF.

V gene TRBV9 combines with J gene TRBJ2-7, with 8 bases lining up with TRBD2. The CDR3 has 17 amino acids. After removal of 0 bases from V and 2 bases from J, the junction contained 10 bases not matched to a gene. CDR1 is SGDLS, CDR2 YYNGEE, per germline. CDR3: CASSVEAITSGTYEQYF. CDR3 DNA sequence: TGTGCCAGCAGCGTAGAGGCAATCACTAGCGGTACCTACGAGCAGTACTTC.

The chain is built from TRBV15 and TRBJ2-2, with D possibly matching TRBD1 (7 bases). V was cut by 4 bases and J by 6 bases, with 9 bases left in between. The CDR3 has 13 residues. Germline CDR1 LNHNV, CDR2 YYDKDF (reference sequence). The DNA of the CDR3 is TGTGCCACCAGCACCAGGGGGGCCGGGGAGCTGTTTTTT. Amino acids: CATSTRGAGELFF. The full variable domain, completed using reference TRBV15 and TRBJ2-2, is DAMVIQNPRYQVTQFGKPVTLSCSQTLNHNVMYWYQQKSSQAPKLLFHYYDKDFNNEADTPDNFQSRRPNTSFCFLDIRSPGLGDTAMYLCATSTRGAGELFFGEGSRLTVL.

The gene calls are TRBV6-5 and TRBJ2-7; TRBD2 is a possible D gene (6 bases). V was shortened by 6 bases and J by 6 bases, with 15 bases between the two germline ends. The germline gives CDR1 MNHEY, CDR2 SVGAGI. The length of the CDR3 is 13 residues. This chain's CDR3 is CASSEIAGGEQYF. In DNA form, the CDR3 reads TGTGCCAGCAGCGAAATCGCCGGGGGCGAGCAGTACTTC.

CDR3 in amino acids: CASSLVQGAKNEQFF. The CDR3 region has the DNA TGCGCCAGCAGCTTGGTACAGGGGGCGAAAAATGAGCAGTTCTTC. V is TRBV5-1 and J is TRBJ2-1, with 9 bases aligning to TRBD1. After removal of 0 bases from V and 7 bases from J, the junction contained 5 bases not matched to a gene. The length of the CDR3 is 15 residues. Germline V CDR1 and CDR2: SGHRS, YFSETQ.

This chain joins TRBV20-1 and TRBJ2-3, with 12 bases aligning to TRBD2. The germline V gene has CDR1 DFQATT and CDR2 SNEGSKA (reference sequence). The CDR3 length is 13 residues. The CDR3: CRLAGGSTDTQYF. CDR3 nucleotide sequence: TGCAGACTAGCGGGAGGTAGCACAGATACGCAGTATTTT.

The chain joins TRBV7-9 to TRBJ2-2; the match to TRBD2 covers 12 bases. The trim removed 3 bases at V and 5 bases at J, leaving 1 base unmatched. Germline CDR1 SEHNR, CDR2 FQNEAQ (reference sequence). The CDR3 consists of 15 residues. The CDR3 region is CASSFGLAGTGELFF. The DNA of the CDR3 is TGTGCCAGCAGCTTCGGACTAGCGGGGACCGGGGAGCTGTTTTTT.

The chain combines TRBV30 with TRBJ2-2, with unresolved D. V dropped 4 bases and J dropped 9 bases, with 15 bases sitting between them. Germline V CDR1 and CDR2: GTSNPN, SVGIG (reference sequence). This CDR3 region has 13 residues. CDR3 protein: CAWTADFSRELFF. The CDR3 DNA sequence: TGTGCCTGGACTGCGGATTTCAGCAGGGAGCTGTTTTTT.

The V gene is TRBV27, the J gene TRBJ2-1; 7 bases line up with TRBD2. The V gene end was trimmed by 5 bases and the J gene end by 10 bases; junction bases not matched to a gene: 11. This CDR3 is built from 14 residues. Germline values: CDR1 MNHEY, CDR2 SMNVEV (reference sequence). In DNA form, the CDR3 reads TGTGCCAGCAGTCTCTGGACTAGGTCGAACGAGCAGTTCTTC. This translates into CASSLWTRSNEQFF.

CDR3 DNA sequence: TGTGCCACCCCCCGAGGGCAGGGGGACTACAATGAGCAGTTCTTC. This encodes CATPRGQGDYNEQFF. The J gene is TRBJ2-1, the V gene TRBV24-1; 7 bases line up with TRBD1. The V segment lost 9 bases and the J segment 3 bases; nucleotides outside the gene matches: 10. The CDR3 is made up of 15 amino acids. CDR1 and CDR2 from the germline V gene are KGHDR and SFDVKD.

V is TRBV19 and J is TRBJ2-1; 8 nucleotides agree with TRBD2. This CDR3 spans 14 amino acids. Germline V CDR1 and CDR2: LNHDA, SQIVND (reference sequence). V trimming: 3 bases; J trimming: 8 bases; junction bases outside the gene matches: 6. Here the CDR3 reads CASSISSGSYEQFF. In DNA, the CDR3 is TGTGCCAGTAGTATTTCCAGCGGGAGTTATGAGCAGTTCTTC. Complete variable domain (other parts from reference TRBV19 and TRBJ2-1): DGGITQSPKYLFRKEGQNVTLSCEQNLNHDAMYWYRQDPGQGLRLIYYSQIVNDFQKGDIAEGYSVSREKKESFPLTVTSAQKNPTAFYLCASSISSGSYEQFFGPGTRLTVL.